A single sample is the source of the 5 T cell receptor beta chains below, sequenced in a study of post-analysis software for immune sequencing data. Their antigen targets remain unknown. Each TCR beta cDNA library carried unique molecular identifiers. Each CDR3 protein gets one entry after TCRdb re-called the PCR reads with MiXCR. The sample shows more than 450,000 distinct CDR3 sequences, roughly two fifths of them seen only once. General study findings and limits: There were a few TRBV segments more frequent in patients than controls, and TRBV5-6, TRBV5-1 and TRBV20-1 were among them.

Sequenced input: blood. These receptors were taken from a girl under 18 with multiple sclerosis.

This clonotype was recorded at least ten times. V and J are TRBV20-1 and TRBJ1-2, with no clear D. CDR3 size: 12 residues. Trimming took 3 bases from V and 6 from J, leaving 11 bases between them. Germline lookup yields CDR1 DFQATT and CDR2 SNEGSKA (reference sequence). This CDR3 is CSASLGKNGYTF. The CDR3 DNA follows: TGCAGTGCTAGTTTGGGGAAGAATGGCTACACCTTC.

V gene TRBV20-1 combines with J gene TRBJ2-7, with 8 bases fitting TRBD1. CDR1 DFQATT and CDR2 SNEGSKA come from the germline V gene (reference sequence). The CDR3 contains 12 residues. The V segment lost 3 bases and the J segment 7 bases; nucleotides outside the gene matches: 5. Here the CDR3 DNA reads TGCAGTGCTAGCTGGACAGGGAGAGAGCAGTACTTC. It is translated as CSASWTGREQYF.

The V and J genes are TRBV20-1 and TRBJ2-5, with TRBD1 identical over 9 bases. TRBJ2-7 matches the DNA end more closely, so the J call is doubtful. The CDR3 has 13 amino acids. Germline CDR1 and CDR2: DFQATT and SNEGSKA (reference sequence). As DNA, the CDR3 is TGCAGTGCTCTAAGGGACAGGGAGGTCGAGCAGTACTTC. The encoded protein is CSALRDREVEQYF.

V usage is TRBV12-3 or TRBV12-4 and J usage is TRBJ1-2, with a possible D match to TRBD1 (6 bases). There are 14 residues in the CDR3. Trimming took 6 bases from V and 8 from J, leaving 19 bases between them. The DNA of the CDR3 is TGTGCCAGCAGCCAGACGGCAGGGGTTAGAGGCTACACCTTC. Translation: CASSQTAGVRGYTF.

This chain joins TRBV6-5 and TRBJ1-1, with no clear D. Germline loops: CDR1 MNHEY, CDR2 SVGAGI. Trimming removed 2 bases from V and 5 bases from J, with 9 bases in between. The CDR3 totals 13 residues. In DNA form, the CDR3 reads TGTGCCAGCAGTTACATGGTGGGGACTGAAGCTTTCTTT. Translating gives CASSYMVGTEAFF.